The sequence of this T cell receptor (beta chain) was determined in a study of blood T cell repertoires in COVID-19. Study-level information: Spain, Italy and the United States supplied samples that represented acute and convalescent COVID-19. PBMCs, B-cell-depleted T cells, or T cells were the source of the cDNA or gDNA that made up the material.

CDR1 is SGHRS, CDR2 YFSETQ, per germline. The CDR3 is 13 amino acids. Trimming cost V 1 base and J 5 bases; bases outside gene matches: 2. Methods used by the authors: Estimation of nucleated cell counts was performed using reference gene primer amplification. Assay: immunoSEQ multiplex PCR; the TCRdb copy retains only in-frame clones and omits some. Clone size and V and J calls were adopted from that table, with D and trimming inferred from the DNA. Counted here are about 110,000 clones, roughly 88% occurring once; the ten biggest clones make up nearly 0.9%. Sequencing was performed on peripheral blood. The genes are TRBV5-1 and TRBJ1-2; TRBD1 matches 7 bases. The clonotype originates from a woman in her fifties or sixties with active or convalescent COVID-19. Written as DNA, the CDR3 is TGCGCCAGCAGCTTGACAGGGGATTATGGCTACACCTTC. Translating it yields CASSLTGDYGYTF.